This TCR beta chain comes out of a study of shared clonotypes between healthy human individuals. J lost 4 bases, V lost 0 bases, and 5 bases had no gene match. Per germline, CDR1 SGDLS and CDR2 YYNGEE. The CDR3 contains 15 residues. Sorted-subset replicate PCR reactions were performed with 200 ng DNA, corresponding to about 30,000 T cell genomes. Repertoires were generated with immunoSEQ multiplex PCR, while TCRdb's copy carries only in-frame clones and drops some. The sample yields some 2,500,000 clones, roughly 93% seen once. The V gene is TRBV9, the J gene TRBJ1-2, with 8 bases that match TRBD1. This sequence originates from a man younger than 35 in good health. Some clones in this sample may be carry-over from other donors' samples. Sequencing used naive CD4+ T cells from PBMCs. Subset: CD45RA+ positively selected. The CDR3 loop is CASSVEDRGGYGYTF. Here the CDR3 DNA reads TGTGCCAGCAGCGTAGAAGACAGGGGAGGCTATGGCTACACCTTC.